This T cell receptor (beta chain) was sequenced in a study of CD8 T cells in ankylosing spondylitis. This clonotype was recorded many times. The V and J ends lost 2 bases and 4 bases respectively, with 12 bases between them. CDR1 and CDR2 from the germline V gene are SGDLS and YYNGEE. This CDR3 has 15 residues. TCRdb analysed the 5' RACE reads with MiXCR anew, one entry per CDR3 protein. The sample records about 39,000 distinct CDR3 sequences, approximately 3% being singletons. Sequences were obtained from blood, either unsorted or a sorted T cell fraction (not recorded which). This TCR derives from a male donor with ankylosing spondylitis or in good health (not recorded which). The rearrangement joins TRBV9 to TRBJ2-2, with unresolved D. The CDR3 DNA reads TGTGCCAGCAGCGTGTCGACGCGACTCACCGGGGAGCTGTTTTTT. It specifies CASSVSTRLTGELFF.